Listed below are T cell receptor beta chains from one sample, sequenced in a study of cytomegalovirus exposure and HLA in healthy donors. TCRdb keeps only in-frame clones here, not all; method: immunoSEQ multiplex PCR. The table includes roughly 130,000 clones, roughly 74% detected once. Sequenced material: PBMCs. Every receptor here comes from a woman aged 45-65 years in good health and CMV-seropositive. CDR3s include the opening cysteine and the closing phenylalanine or tryptophan. Each record gives: V gene, clone size, D gene, J gene, CDR3 protein, CDR3 DNA. The D gene is left open where the match is weak. Some rows mark clone size as missing; the rest say once, few, many or name a class of expanded clone.

V: TRBV18; size: NA; D: NA; J: TRBJ2-3; CDR3: CASSLRETDTQYF; DNA: TGTGCCAGCTCACTAAGAGAGACAGATACGCAGTATTTT
V: TRBV10-3; size: NA; D: NA; J: TRBJ1-6; CDR3: CAISDLIDSPLHF; DNA: TGTGCCATCAGTGACCTAATTGATTCACCCCTCCACTTT
V: TRBV27; size: few; D: NA; J: TRBJ1-4; CDR3: CASSLATGPNEKLFF; DNA: TGTGCCAGCAGTTTGGCCACAGGACCTAATGAAAAACTGTTTTTT
V: TRBV5-1; size: few; D: NA; J: TRBJ1-1; CDR3: CASSPGYPQWNTEAFF; DNA: TGCGCCAGCAGTCCAGGATATCCCCAATGGAACACTGAAGCTTTCTTT
V: TRBV13; size: once; D: NA; J: TRBJ2-5; CDR3: CASSSLGRPGETQYF; DNA: TGTGCCAGCAGCTCCTTGGGGAGGCCAGGAGAGACCCAGTACTTC
V: TRBV7-2; size: NA; D: TRBD2; J: TRBJ2-2; CDR3: CASSRTSGAGELFF; DNA: TGTGCCAGCAGCCGGACTAGCGGGGCCGGGGAGCTGTTTTTT
V: TRBV9; size: NA; D: TRBD1; J: TRBJ1-3; CDR3: CASSRDRRRLASSSGNTIYF; DNA: TGTGCCAGCAGTAGGGACAGGCGGAGACTGGCTTCTTCATCTGGAAACACCATATATTTT
V: TRBV14; size: NA; D: NA; J: TRBJ1-1; CDR3: CASSQRFGGNTEAFF; DNA: TGTGCCAGCAGCCAACGTTTCGGGGGGAACACTGAAGCTTTCTTT
V: TRBV5-1; size: few; D: TRBD2; J: TRBJ2-2; CDR3: CASRTSGANTGELFF; DNA: TGCGCCAGCCGGACTAGCGGGGCTAACACCGGGGAGCTGTTTTTT
V: TRBV2; size: few; D: TRBD1; J: TRBJ2-7; CDR3: CASTYLAAGTGGYEQYF; DNA: TGTGCCAGCACCTACTTGGCCGCCGGGACAGGGGGCTACGAGCAGTACTTC
V: TRBV2; size: NA; D: TRBD1; J: TRBJ2-4; CDR3: CASSGSSGQEYF; DNA: TGTGCCAGCAGTGGCAGCTCGGGACAGGAGTACTTC
V: TRBV11-3; size: NA; D: NA; J: TRBJ1-1; CDR3: CASSLTGKNTEAFF; DNA: TGTGCCAGCAGCTTAACAGGGAAGAACACTGAAGCTTTCTTT
V: TRBV6-6; size: NA; D: TRBD2; J: TRBJ2-2; CDR3: CASRALGLAGAGELFF; DNA: TGTGCCAGCAGAGCTCTTGGACTAGCGGGGGCTGGGGAGCTGTTTTTT
V: TRBV19; size: NA; D: TRBD1; J: TRBJ1-2; CDR3: CASSMGDRALDNYGYTF; DNA: TGTGCCAGTAGTATGGGAGACAGGGCGTTGGATAACTATGGCTACACCTTC
V: TRBV30; size: once; D: NA; J: TRBJ1-1; CDR3: CAWRRGHNTEAFF; DNA: TGTGCCTGGAGGCGGGGGCATAACACTGAAGCTTTCTTT
V: TRBV19; size: NA; D: NA; J: TRBJ1-6; CDR3: CASTSGPTGSNSPLHF; DNA: TGTGCCAGTACTTCCGGCCCCACGGGGTCTAATTCACCCCTCCACTTT
V: TRBV18; size: NA; D: NA; J: TRBJ1-5; CDR3: CASSPQGRSNQPQHF; DNA: TGTGCCAGCTCACCACAGGGGAGGAGCAATCAGCCCCAGCATTTT
V: TRBV5-6; size: NA; D: TRBD1; J: TRBJ1-3; CDR3: CASSSTGTDSGNTIYF; DNA: TGTGCCAGCAGCTCGACAGGGACAGACTCTGGAAACACCATATATTTT
V: TRBV5-1; size: once; D: TRBD2; J: TRBJ2-1; CDR3: CASSSGTRVNEQFF; DNA: TGCGCCAGCAGCTCCGGGACTAGGGTCAATGAGCAGTTCTTC
V: TRBV9; size: few; D: TRBD1; J: TRBJ2-2; CDR3: CASSKRTGNTGELFF; DNA: TGTGCCAGCAGCAAGAGGACAGGGAACACCGGGGAGCTGTTTTTT
V: TRBV13; size: few; D: NA; J: TRBJ2-7; CDR3: CASSLVGDHEQYF; DNA: TGTGCCAGCAGCTTAGTAGGGGATCACGAGCAGTACTTC
V: TRBV7-9; size: NA; D: TRBD1; J: TRBJ2-5; CDR3: CASSLGGQGETQYF; DNA: TGTGCCAGCAGCTTAGGGGGACAGGGGGAGACCCAGTACTTC
V: TRBV12-5; size: many; D: NA; J: TRBJ1-1; CDR3: CASVAGGGDYAFF; DNA: TGTGCTAGTGTCGCCGGAGGGGGGGATTACGCTTTCTTT
V: TRBV27; size: NA; D: NA; J: TRBJ1-6; CDR3: CASTSGNSGYNSPLHF; DNA: TGTGCCAGCACCTCCGGCAATTCGGGGTATAATTCACCCCTCCACTTT
V: TRBV29-1; size: NA; D: TRBD1; J: TRBJ1-2; CDR3: CSVTGTGDGYTF; DNA: TGCAGCGTTACCGGGACAGGGGATGGCTACACCTTC
V: TRBV19; size: NA; D: TRBD1; J: TRBJ2-2; CDR3: CASSLLGQGIAGELFF; DNA: TGTGCCAGTAGCCTGCTAGGACAGGGGATAGCCGGGGAGCTGTTTTTT
V: TRBV5-8; size: NA; D: NA; J: TRBJ2-3; CDR3: CPSSLSGAVTDTQYF; DNA: TGTCCCAGCAGCCTCTCAGGGGCCGTCACAGATACGCAGTATTTT
V: TRBV7-7; size: NA; D: TRBD1; J: TRBJ2-2; CDR3: CASSGQGSTGELFF; DNA: TGTGCTAGCAGCGGACAGGGTTCGACCGGGGAGCTGTTTTTT
V: TRBV6-5; size: NA; D: TRBD1; J: TRBJ1-1; CDR3: CASSLQGGSTEAFF; DNA: TGTGCCAGCAGTTTACAGGGGGGCAGCACTGAAGCTTTCTTT
V: TRBV7-8; size: few; D: TRBD2; J: TRBJ2-2; CDR3: CASSLAGEGTGELFF; DNA: TGTGCCAGCAGCTTAGCTGGGGAGGGAACCGGGGAGCTGTTTTTT
V: TRBV5-1; size: NA; D: NA; J: TRBJ2-2; CDR3: CASSLPRWTGELFF; DNA: TGCGCCAGCAGCTTACCTCGGTGGACCGGGGAGCTGTTTTTT
V: TRBV6-6; size: few; D: NA; J: TRBJ2-1; CDR3: CASSLNRVGNEQFF; DNA: TGTGCCAGCAGCCTAAACAGGGTAGGCAATGAGCAGTTCTTC
V: TRBV27; size: NA; D: NA; J: TRBJ1-2; CDR3: CASSLTPDLGFSYGYTF; DNA: TGTGCCAGCAGTCTAACCCCAGACCTAGGATTCTCCTATGGCTACACCTTC
V: TRBV2; size: few; D: TRBD1; J: TRBJ1-6; CDR3: CASSVGLGTGGRSPLHF; DNA: TGTGCCAGCAGTGTTGGGCTGGGAACAGGGGGTAGGTCACCCCTCCACTTT
V: TRBV7-9; size: NA; D: NA; J: TRBJ2-1; CDR3: CASSLGVQQGSDEQFF; DNA: TGTGCCAGCAGCTTAGGGGTCCAGCAGGGGTCCGATGAGCAGTTCTTC
V: TRBV5-1; size: NA; D: TRBD1; J: TRBJ2-2; CDR3: CASSSGTGGNTGELFF; DNA: TGCGCCAGCAGCTCCGGGACAGGGGGTAACACCGGGGAGCTGTTTTTT
V: TRBV5-8; size: NA; D: NA; J: TRBJ2-5; CDR3: CASSRRGLQETQYF; DNA: TGTGCCAGCAGCCGGCGGGGACTCCAAGAGACCCAGTACTTC
V: TRBV18; size: once; D: NA; J: TRBJ1-5; CDR3: CASPLRQAKQDQPQHF; DNA: TGTGCCAGCCCACTCCGACAGGCGAAACAGGACCAGCCCCAGCATTTT
V: TRBV18; size: NA; D: NA; J: TRBJ2-7; CDR3: CASSPLSDTPYEQYF; DNA: TGTGCCAGCTCACCTCTATCCGACACCCCCTACGAGCAGTACTTC
V: TRBV7-2; size: NA; D: TRBD1; J: TRBJ1-1; CDR3: CASSRDRGANTEAFF; DNA: TGTGCCAGCAGCCGGGACAGGGGAGCGAACACTGAAGCTTTCTTT
V: TRBV5-1; size: NA; D: NA; J: TRBJ1-6; CDR3: CASSRDRNSPLHF; DNA: TGCGCCAGCAGCCGTGACAGAAATTCACCCCTCCACTTT
V: TRBV2; size: few; D: TRBD1; J: TRBJ2-2; CDR3: CASSEQGAYTGELFF; DNA: TGTGCCAGCAGTGAACAGGGGGCGTACACCGGGGAGCTGTTTTTT
V: TRBV4-2; size: NA; D: NA; J: TRBJ2-7; CDR3: CASSRDNYEQYF; DNA: TGTGCCAGCAGCAGGGACAACTACGAGCAGTACTTC
V: TRBV6-4; size: NA; D: NA; J: TRBJ1-6; CDR3: CASSDSRNSPLHF; DNA: TGTGCCAGCAGTGACTCGAGGAACTCACCCCTCCACTTT
V: TRBV25-1; size: NA; D: NA; J: TRBJ1-6; CDR3: CASHGVGNSPLHF; DNA: TGTGCCAGCCACGGAGTCGGTAATTCACCCCTCCACTTT
V: TRBV12-5; size: NA; D: NA; J: TRBJ2-1; CDR3: CASVDGLIREQFF; DNA: TGTGCTAGTGTCGATGGACTGATACGAGAGCAGTTCTTC
V: TRBV4-2; size: NA; D: TRBD2; J: TRBJ2-5; CDR3: CASSQDGTSGGGQETQYF; DNA: TGTGCCAGCAGCCAAGACGGGACTAGCGGGGGGGGCCAAGAGACCCAGTACTTC